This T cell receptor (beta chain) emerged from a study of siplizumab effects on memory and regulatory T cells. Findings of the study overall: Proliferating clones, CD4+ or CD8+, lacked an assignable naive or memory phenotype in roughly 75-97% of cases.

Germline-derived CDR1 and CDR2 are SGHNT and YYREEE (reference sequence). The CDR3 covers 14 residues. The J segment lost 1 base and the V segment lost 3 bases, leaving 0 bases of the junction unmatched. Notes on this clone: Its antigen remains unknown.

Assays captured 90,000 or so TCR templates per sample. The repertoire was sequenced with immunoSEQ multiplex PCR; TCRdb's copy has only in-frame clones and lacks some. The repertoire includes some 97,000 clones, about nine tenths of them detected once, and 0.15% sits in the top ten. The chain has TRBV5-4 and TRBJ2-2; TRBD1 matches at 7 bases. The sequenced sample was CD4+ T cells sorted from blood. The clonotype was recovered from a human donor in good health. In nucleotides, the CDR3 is TGTGCCAGCAGCTGGACAGGGAACACCGGGGAGCTGTTTTTT. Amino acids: CASSWTGNTGELFF.